What follows is one T cell receptor (beta chain) and its context. The antigen remains undetermined. These data belong to a study of T cell responses to AZD1222 COVID-19 vaccine. General study findings and limits: With two AZD1222 doses given, Spike-specific TCR breadth and depth both rose.

The protocol was immunoSEQ multiplex PCR, while the TCRdb copy is restricted to in-frame clones and leaves out a portion. This table has more than 140,000 clones, about 87% appearing once. Trimming removed 0 bases from V and 6 bases from J, with 12 bases in between. Germline V CDR1 and CDR2: SGDLS, YYNGEE. The CDR3 consists of 15 residues. The origin of this receptor is an adult in good health. This specimen was peripheral blood, taken on day 0 of MenACWY control vaccination. The chain carries TRBV9 and TRBJ2-2; D unresolved. The CDR3 here is CASSVAPRTAGELFF. Written as DNA, the CDR3 is TGTGCCAGCAGCGTAGCTCCACGGACCGCCGGGGAGCTGTTTTTT.